This TCR beta chain was recovered during a study of blood T cell repertoires in COVID-19. Study-wide background: In each case, the material was cDNA or gDNA derived from T cells, B-cell-depleted T cells, or PBMCs.

In the original workflow: Estimation of nucleated cell counts relied on the amplification of reference gene primers. The table came from immunoSEQ multiplex PCR; TCRdb's copy has only in-frame clones and leaves some out. V and J calls and clone size are copied from that table; D and trimming were computed from the DNA. The table shows around 170,000 clones, with 70% to 80% occurring only once. Per the germline V gene, CDR1 is SGHNT and CDR2 is YENEEA. Trimming left V 5 bases short and J 1 base short, with 8 bases between. The CDR3 extends over 13 amino acids. Within 2 weeks before study entry, exposed participants met a COVID-19 case.

Sequences were obtained from PBMCs or T cells enriched from blood (not recorded which). The chain joins TRBV11-3 to TRBJ1-1, with no clear D. The TCR originated in a man aged 60 to 69 who had been exposed to COVID-19. CDR3 sequence (DNA): TGTGCCAGCAGCGCCAGAGGGAACACTGAAGCTTTCTTT. Translated, it gives CASSARGNTEAFF.